This T cell receptor beta chain is from a study of beta chain features in type 1 diabetes. Whole-study findings and limits: The similarity of naive, central memory and Treg TCRB repertoires appeared greater among patients than among healthy donors.

Staining for CD45RO/CCR7/CD25/CD127/CD95/CD27 allowed sorting of CD4+ naive, central memory, regulatory and stem cell-like memory cells. This clone appeared a few times. Its antigen remains unknown. The sequenced template was cDNA made from the entire isolated RNA. Naive, central memory and regulatory T cell samples came to a mean of approximately 3.57 million reads. Sequencing was performed with immunoSEQ multiplex PCR; in TCRdb, only in-frame clones are kept and a portion is missing. The profile covers under 900,000 clones, with roughly a sixth appearing a single time and 0.023% taken by the ten largest. V lost 3 bases to trimming and J lost 9 bases, with 12 bases between them. The length of the CDR3 is 13 residues. Per germline, CDR1 KGHSH and CDR2 LQKENI.

This TCR derives from a woman in her late teens or twenties in good health. The chain employs TRBV18 and TRBJ2-1, with TRBD1 as a possible D gene (6 bases). The sample taken for sequencing was naive CD4+ T cells from blood. CDR3 in amino acids: CASSPPGDGEQFF. As DNA, the CDR3 is TGTGCCAGCTCACCGCCAGGGGATGGTGAGCAGTTCTTC.